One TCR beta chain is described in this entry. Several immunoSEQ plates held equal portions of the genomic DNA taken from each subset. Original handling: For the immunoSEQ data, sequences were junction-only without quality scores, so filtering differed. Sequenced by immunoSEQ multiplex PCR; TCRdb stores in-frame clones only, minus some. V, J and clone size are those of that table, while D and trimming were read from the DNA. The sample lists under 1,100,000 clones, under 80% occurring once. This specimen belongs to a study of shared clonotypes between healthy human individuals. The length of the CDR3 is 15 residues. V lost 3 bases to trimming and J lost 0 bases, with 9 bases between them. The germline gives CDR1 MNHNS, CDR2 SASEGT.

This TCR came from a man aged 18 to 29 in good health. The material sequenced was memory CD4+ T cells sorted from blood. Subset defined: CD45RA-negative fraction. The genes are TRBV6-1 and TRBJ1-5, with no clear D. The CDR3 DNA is TGTGCCAGCAGTGAGGTCAGAAATAGCAATCAGCCCCAGCATTTT. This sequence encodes CASSEVRNSNQPQHF.